What follows are 9 T cell receptor beta chains derived from one specimen sequenced in a study of blood T cell repertoires in COVID-19. The data were produced by immunoSEQ multiplex PCR, yet TCRdb's version contains in-frame clones alone and is incomplete. The sample lists a few hundred thousand clones, around 90% occurring once. Sequencing was performed on peripheral blood. Receptors were obtained from a young man with active or convalescent COVID-19.

V gene TRBV4-1 combines with J gene TRBJ2-7; 9 nucleotides match TRBD2. Germline V gene data show CDR1 as MGHRA and CDR2 as YSYEKL. V was pared by 0 bases and J by 4 bases, with 4 bases of the junction left unmatched. The CDR3 contains 15 residues. The CDR3 sequence is CASSQDKGLAYEQYF. In DNA form, the CDR3 reads TGCGCCAGCAGCCAAGATAAGGGACTAGCATACGAGCAGTACTTC.

The CDR3, as DNA: TGTGCCAGCAGCCCCCGCCGGGACAGAAGATACCAAGAGACCCAGTACTTC. Its protein is CASSPRRDRRYQETQYF. The chain has TRBV2 and TRBJ2-5, with 7 bases lining up with TRBD1. V was pared by 6 bases and J by 0 bases, with 13 bases of the junction left unmatched. Per the germline V gene, CDR1 is SNHLY and CDR2 is FYNNEI. This CDR3 has 17 amino acids.

This chain joins TRBV7-2 and TRBJ1-2, with 7 bases that match TRBD1. Germline assignment: CDR1 SGHTA and CDR2 FQGNSA. The CDR3 spans 15 residues. Trimming at V came to 3 bases and at J to 5 bases, leaving 9 bases not matched to a gene. The CDR3 DNA reads TGTGCCAGCAGCTTGGGACAGATCAAGACTTATGGCTACACCTTC. It encodes CASSLGQIKTYGYTF.

This chain joins TRBV18 and TRBJ2-7, with TRBD1 identical over 10 bases. CDR1 and CDR2 (germline): KGHSH, LQKENI. The J segment lost 7 bases and the V segment lost 1 base, leaving 4 bases of the junction unmatched. This CDR3 is 14 amino acids long. CDR3 sequence reads: CASSPRDRGREQYF. The CDR3 DNA follows: TGTGCCAGCTCACCACGGGACAGGGGAAGAGAGCAGTACTTC.

The chain carries TRBV7-8 and TRBJ2-3, with 8 bases fitting TRBD1. The length of the CDR3 is 17 residues. J gave up 2 bases and V 5 bases, and 12 bases lay outside the gene matches. Germline assignment: CDR1 SGHVS and CDR2 FQNEAQ. This CDR3 reads CASSRNYRGSPTDTQYF. In DNA form, the CDR3 reads TGTGCCAGCAGCCGAAATTACAGGGGGTCCCCCACAGATACGCAGTATTTT.

The chain has TRBV20-1 and TRBJ1-1; the D gene is possibly TRBD1 (5 bases). The CDR3 covers 14 residues. V was shortened by 3 bases and J by 1 base, with 12 bases between the two germline ends. Germline assignment: CDR1 DFQATT and CDR2 SNEGSKA (reference sequence). The CDR3 sequence: CSASNQGQNTEAFF. The CDR3 DNA reads TGCAGTGCTAGTAATCAGGGCCAGAACACTGAAGCTTTCTTT.

The chain couples TRBV28 to TRBJ1-1; D gene ambiguous. This CDR3 region has 14 residues. CDR1 is MDHEN, CDR2 SYDVKM, per germline. Trimming pared 5 bases from V and 1 base from J, leaving 11 bases between. CDR3 sequence (DNA): TGTGCCAGCAGTGCCGGGATCCCGAACACTGAAGCTTTCTTT. This sequence encodes CASSAGIPNTEAFF.

The gene calls are TRBV29-1 and TRBJ2-7, with D perhaps matching TRBD2 (6 bases). The CDR3 totals 16 residues. Germline V CDR1 and CDR2: SQVTM, ANQGSEA. V shed 5 bases and J shed 5 bases, with 25 bases lying between them. CDR3 nucleotides: TGCAGCGTTCTTACTTGGAGGGCGAAGAAGAGGAACGAGCAGTACTTC. Translation: CSVLTWRAKKRNEQYF.

The rearrangement links TRBV10-3 to TRBJ2-1; D may be TRBD1 (6 bases). The germline V gene has CDR1 ENHRY and CDR2 SYGVKD. This CDR3 is built from 14 residues. The V and J ends lost 10 bases and 4 bases respectively, with 17 bases between them. Written as DNA, the CDR3 is TGTGCCACTACAACCGGGACACCATACAATGAGCAGTTCTTC. This gives the protein CATTTGTPYNEQFF.